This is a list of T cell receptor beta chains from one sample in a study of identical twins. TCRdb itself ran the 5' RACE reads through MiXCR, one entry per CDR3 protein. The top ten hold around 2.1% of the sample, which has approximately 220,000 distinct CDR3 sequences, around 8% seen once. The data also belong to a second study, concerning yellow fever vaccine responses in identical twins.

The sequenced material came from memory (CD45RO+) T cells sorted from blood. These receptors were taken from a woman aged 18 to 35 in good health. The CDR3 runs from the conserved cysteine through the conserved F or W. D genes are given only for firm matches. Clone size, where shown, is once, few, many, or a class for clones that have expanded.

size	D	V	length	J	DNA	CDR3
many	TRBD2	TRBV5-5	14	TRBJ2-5	TGTGCCAGCAGACCGGGAGGGGGGGAAGAGACCCAGTACTTC	CASRPGGGEETQYF
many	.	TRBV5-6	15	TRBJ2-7	TGTGCCAGCAGCCTGAGCCAGCGGCACTCCTACGAGCAGTACTTC	CASSLSQRHSYEQYF
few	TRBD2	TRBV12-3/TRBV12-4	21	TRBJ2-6	TGTGCCAGCAGTTCCCGAAGGGTGCTAGCGGGAGAAGTCGCTGGGGCCAACGTCCTGACTTTC	CASSSRRVLAGEVAGANVLTF
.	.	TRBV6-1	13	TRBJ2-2	TGTGCCAGCAGGGACGTTTTCACCGGGGAGCTGTTTTTT	CASRDVFTGELFF
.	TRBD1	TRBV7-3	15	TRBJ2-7	TGTGCCAGCAGCTCCCGATCCGGACAGGTCAACGAGCAGTACTTC	CASSSRSGQVNEQYF
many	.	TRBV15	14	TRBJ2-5	TGTGCCACCAGCAGAGTTAGGGGCCAAGAGACCCAGTACTTC	CATSRVRGQETQYF
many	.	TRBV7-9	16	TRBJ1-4	TGTGCCAGCAGCCCAGACGGGACATCAACTAATGAAAAACTGTTTTTT	CASSPDGTSTNEKLFF
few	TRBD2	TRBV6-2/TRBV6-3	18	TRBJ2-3	TGTGCCAGCAGTTACTCGCTAAGGACTAGCGAATTCACAGATACGCAGTATTTT	CASSYSLRTSEFTDTQYF
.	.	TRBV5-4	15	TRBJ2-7	TGTGCCAGCAGCTTGGTGAAGGGCAGAGCCTACGAGCAGTACTTC	CASSLVKGRAYEQYF
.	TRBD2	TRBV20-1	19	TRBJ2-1	TGCAGTGCTAGAAGCGGGAGGGCCGCGGAGATTGGCCCCTACAATGAGCAGTTCTTC	CSARSGRAAEIGPYNEQFF
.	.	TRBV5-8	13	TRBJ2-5	TGTGCCATCAGCCCCGGGCTCCTCTGGACCCAGTACTTC	CAISPGLLWTQYF
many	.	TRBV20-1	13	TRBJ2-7	TGCAGTGCTAGAGATTTGCGTGCCTACGAGCAGTACTTC	CSARDLRAYEQYF
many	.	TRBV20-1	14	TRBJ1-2	TGCAGTGCTAGAGAGGGGAATGGTTTCTATGGCTACACCTTC	CSAREGNGFYGYTF
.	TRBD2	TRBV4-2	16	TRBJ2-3	TGTGCCAGCAGCCAAGAGGCGGGGGGGGGCACAGATACGCAGTATTTT	CASSQEAGGGTDTQYF
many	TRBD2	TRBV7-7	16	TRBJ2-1	TGTGCTAGCAGCTTAGGGACTAGCGGGAGGAATAATGAGCAGTTCTTC	CASSLGTSGRNNEQFF
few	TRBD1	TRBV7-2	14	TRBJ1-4	TGTGCCAGCAGCCTACGACAGGGTAATGAAAAACTGTTTTTT	CASSLRQGNEKLFF
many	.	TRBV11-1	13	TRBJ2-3	TGTGCCAGCAGCCACCCAGAGAGGGATACGCAGTATTTT	CASSHPERDTQYF
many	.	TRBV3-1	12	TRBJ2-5	TGTGCCAGCAGCCAAGATGAGAAGACCCAGTACTTC	CASSQDEKTQYF
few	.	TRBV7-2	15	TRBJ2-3	TGTGCCAGCAGCCCAAACCGTCCCTTCTTGGATACGCAGTATTTT	CASSPNRPFLDTQYF
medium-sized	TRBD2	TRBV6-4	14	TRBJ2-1	TGTGCCAGCAGTGAGGGACTAGCTAACAATGAGCAGTTCTTC	CASSEGLANNEQFF
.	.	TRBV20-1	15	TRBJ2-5	TGCAGTGCTAGAGATCGTCTCAGCCCGGGGGAGACCCAGTACTTC	CSARDRLSPGETQYF
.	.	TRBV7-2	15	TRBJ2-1	TGTGCCAGCAGCAGAGCGGCCAGCTCCTACAATGAGCAGTTCTTC	CASSRAASSYNEQFF
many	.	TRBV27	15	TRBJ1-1	TGTGCCAGCAGTTTACGGGACGGAGGGAACACTGAAGCTTTCTTT	CASSLRDGGNTEAFF
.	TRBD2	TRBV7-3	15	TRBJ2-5	TGTGCCAGCAGCTATACGACTAGCGGGGGAGAGACCCAGTACTTC	CASSYTTSGGETQYF
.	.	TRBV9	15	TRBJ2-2	TGTGCCAGCAGCGCTAGGGACTTAAACACCGGGGAGCTGTTTTTT	CASSARDLNTGELFF
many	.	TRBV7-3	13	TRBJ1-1	TGTGCCAGCAGCTTCCGGGAGAACACTGAAGCTTTCTTT	CASSFRENTEAFF
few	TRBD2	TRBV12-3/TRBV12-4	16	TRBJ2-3	TGTGCCAGCAGTAAGGCTAGCGGAACTAGCACAGATACGCAGTATTTT	CASSKASGTSTDTQYF
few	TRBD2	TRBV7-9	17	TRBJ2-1	TGTGCCAGCAGCTTATGGGGGACTAGCGGGGGGGCCTATGAGCAGTTCTTC	CASSLWGTSGGAYEQFF
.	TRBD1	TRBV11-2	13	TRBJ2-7	TGTGCCAGCAGCTCGACAGGGCTCTACGAGCAGTACTTC	CASSSTGLYEQYF
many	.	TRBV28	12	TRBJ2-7	TGTGCCAGCAGTATACCCTCCTACGAGCAGTACTTC	CASSIPSYEQYF
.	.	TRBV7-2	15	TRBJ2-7	TGTGCCAGCAGCTTATCGGACCGGGGCTTCTACGAGCAGTACTTC	CASSLSDRGFYEQYF
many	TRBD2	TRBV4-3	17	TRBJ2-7	TGCGCCAGCAGCCAAATTCTAGCGGGAGGGAGCTCCTACGAGCAGTACTTC	CASSQILAGGSSYEQYF
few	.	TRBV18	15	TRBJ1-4	TGTGCCAGCTCACCGTGGCAACCAACTAATGAAAAACTGTTTTTT	CASSPWQPTNEKLFF
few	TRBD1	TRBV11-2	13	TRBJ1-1	TGTGCCAGCAGTAACAGGGGGAACACTGAAGCTTTCTTT	CASSNRGNTEAFF
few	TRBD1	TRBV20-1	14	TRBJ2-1	TGCAGTGCGGCTATGAGACAGGGCTACAATGAGCAGTTCTTC	CSAAMRQGYNEQFF
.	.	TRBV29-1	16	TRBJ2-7	TGCAGCGTTGTGGGGCCGGGGTACGGAGGCTCCTACGAGCAGTACTTC	CSVVGPGYGGSYEQYF
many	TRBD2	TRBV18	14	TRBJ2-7	TGTGCCAGCTCACCAACTAGCGGGAGCGATGAGCAGTACTTC	CASSPTSGSDEQYF
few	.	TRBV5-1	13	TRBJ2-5	TGCGCCAGCAGCTTGGAGGTGAGAGAGACCCAGTACTTC	CASSLEVRETQYF
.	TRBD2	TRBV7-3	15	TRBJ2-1	TGTGCCAGCAGCAGCGGACTAGCGGGGGGGCGGGAGCAGTTCTTC	CASSSGLAGGREQFF
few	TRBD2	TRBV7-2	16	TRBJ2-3	TGTGCCAGCAGCTTAACCGGGACTAGCGAGAAAGATACGCAGTATTTT	CASSLTGTSEKDTQYF